This TCR beta chain originates from a study of technical replicates of blood from a few donors (dated by TCRdb to 2016 to 2017). Deletion took 3 bases off V and 6 bases off J, with a span of 15 bases between the germline ends. Reading the germline V gene gives CDR1 SGDLS and CDR2 YYNGEE. Including the terminal cysteine and phenylalanine, the CDR3 comprises 14 residues. Only the CDR3 part of the read is kept: 42 bases, read in frame from the first base. The library was produced with the immunoSEQ multiplex PCR assay. As stored in TCRdb, this immuneACCESS dataset retains in-frame rearrangements with V and J assigned. A fraction of the clones does not appear; measured against another copy, unresolved V genes explain less than half of the discrepancy, and the remainder lacks a known reason. In all, the sample holds about 59,000 clones, and approximately 92% of those were seen once. The ten top clones hold about 4.4% of the sample.

To note about this clone: Its antigen is currently not known. No much larger clone is present one base from it, and per-base qualities are unavailable.

The specimen sequenced was PBMCs. This sequence uses TRBV9 and TRBJ1-2, with TRBD1 as a weak D call on 6 bases. This sequence originates from a human donor in good health. Some clones in this sample may be carry-over from other donors' samples. The CDR3 corresponds to CASSDAGAVDGYTF. At the DNA level, the sequence is TGTGCCAGCAGCGATGCAGGGGCGGTTGATGGCTACACCTTC.